This T cell receptor (beta chain) was captured in a study of CD8+CD57+ T cells in acquired aplastic anemia. This clonotype has a handful of counts. Germline V gene sequence: CDR1 KGHDR, CDR2 SFDVKD. Trimming took off 4 bases at V and 12 bases at J, with 12 bases between the two ends. The CDR3 extends over 12 amino acids. TCR beta VDJ and CDR3 were profiled, and genomic DNA was the template. TCRdb fed the reads into MiXCR, producing one record per CDR3 protein. The data show roughly 300,000 distinct CDR3 sequences, 56% seen once. Sequencing input: sorted CD4+, CD8+, or CD8+CD57+ T cells (not recorded which) from PBMCs. The chain is built from TRBV24-1 and TRBJ2-1, with D possibly TRBD1 on 6 matching bases. This TCR derives from a human donor with severe aplastic anemia or a healthy control (not recorded which). CDR3 loop: CATSDPLRGQFF. The CDR3 DNA sequence: TGTGCCACCAGTGACCCTCTCAGGGGGCAGTTCTTC.